This T cell receptor (beta chain) was obtained from a study of CD8+CD57+ T cells in acquired aplastic anemia. In the study overall: Sorted CD4+ and CD8+ cells gave an average of around 3.3 ug of DNA.

This clonotype was detected ten times or more. It was genomic DNA that served as the template for profiling TCR beta VDJ and CDR3. TCRdb used MiXCR to reprocess the reads, holding one entry per CDR3 protein. Altogether approximately 150,000 distinct CDR3 sequences are present, less than 60% being singletons, with the ten largest covering 2.5% to 4%. The authors sequenced patients whose flow cytometry had shown CD8+CD57+ cell expansion. The study sampled blood from patients who had received no therapy. The CDR3 has 15 residues. Germline V gene data show CDR1 as LGHDT and CDR2 as YNNKEL (reference sequence). Unmatched junction bases numbered 9, after V lost 5 bases and J lost 7 bases.

The sample was sorted CD4+, CD8+, or CD8+CD57+ T cells (not recorded which) from PBMCs. This chain connects TRBV3-1 to TRBJ2-7; 12 bases line up with TRBD2. The receptor was isolated from a human donor with aplastic anemia. This chain's CDR3 is CASSSRTSGAVEQYF. For the CDR3, the DNA is TGTGCCAGCAGCTCCAGGACTAGCGGGGCGGTTGAGCAGTACTTC.